The 27 T cell receptor beta chains below all came from one sample that was sequenced in a study of blood T cells in healthy people across ages (dated by TCRdb to between 2015 and 2016). Receptor libraries were prepared by 5' RACE. A second 7 to 11 cycle PCR used a sample-barcoded 5' primer and a J-beta primer mix. The public sequencing data were trimmed at Q25 with fastp and processed into clonotypes with MiXCR by TCRdb, which kept only in-frame beta chains. Each CDR3 protein appears once, grouped with its most common genes and DNA. The sample yields 1.8 million or so distinct CDR3 sequences; about two fifths were counted once. The ten largest clones represent about 23% of the sample. The specimen sequenced was blood. The receptor source for this set is a human donor in good health.

This clonotype has a handful of counts. The CDR3 DNA follows: TGTGCCAGCAGTGTAATCGGCAGGGGGTCGTGGGGGAGAGGAAATGAGCAGTTCTTC. Its protein product is CASSVIGRGSWGRGNEQFF. The rearrangement uses TRBV2 and TRBJ2-1; the match to TRBD1 covers 7 bases. The V and J ends lost 4 bases and 7 bases, in that order; junction bases with no gene match: 22. Germline V gene sequence: CDR1 SNHLY, CDR2 FYNNEI. The CDR3 has 19 amino acids.

This chain joins TRBV12-3 or TRBV12-4 and TRBJ1-5; TRBD1 aligns across 7 bases. The V and J ends lost 7 bases and 9 bases, in that order; junction bases with no gene match: 15. The CDR3 covers 15 residues. CDR3 amino acids: CASNETGCLLLPQHF. DNA of the CDR3: TGTGCCAGCAATGAGACAGGGTGCTTACTTTTGCCCCAGCATTTT.

The count of this clonotype is one. The genes are TRBV6-4 and TRBJ1-2, with D possibly matching TRBD1 (5 bases). The CDR3 loop spans 15 amino acids. V lost 3 bases and J 4 bases, leaving 15 bases between the germline ends. Germline CDR1 is MRHNA and CDR2 is SNTAGT. The CDR3 coding sequence is TGTGCCAGCAGTGAGGGTTGGGGCAGTCCCTATGGCTACACCTTC. Protein: CASSEGWGSPYGYTF.

This rearrangement joins TRBV3-1 to TRBJ1-1; TRBD1 aligns across 7 bases. The CDR3 loop spans 15 amino acids. V was pared by 7 bases and J by 5 bases, with 13 bases of the junction left unmatched. Per germline, CDR1 LGHDT and CDR2 YNNKEL (reference sequence). The CDR3 sequence: CASIRSRQGKTEAFF. The CDR3 DNA sequence: TGTGCCAGCATCCGGAGCAGACAGGGAAAGACTGAAGCTTTCTTT.

The genes are TRBV11-2 and TRBJ2-3; D may be TRBD1 or TRBD2 (5 bases each). Trimming took 5 bases from V and 3 from J, leaving 12 bases between them. The CDR3 spans 14 residues. The germline CDR1 and CDR2 sequences are SGHAT and FQNNGV. The CDR3 reads CASSPERGTDTQYF. The CDR3 DNA reads as TGTGCCAGCAGCCCCGAGAGGGGTACAGATACGCAGTATTTT.

The V gene is TRBV14, the J gene TRBJ1-6, with D possibly being TRBD1 (5 bases). Germline CDR1 and CDR2: SGHDN and FVKESK. The CDR3 sequence is 18 residues long. The V gene lost 1 base and the J gene lost 0 bases, with 13 bases spanning the gap. CDR3 nucleotide sequence: TGTGCCAGCAGCCAAGGGGGACCTTTTCTCTCCTATAATTCACCCCTCCACTTT. Its protein is CASSQGGPFLSYNSPLHF.

This clonotype was seen more than once but under ten times. The chain carries TRBV7-9 and TRBJ1-5; possible D gene TRBD1, 5 bases. Between the trimmed V and J ends, which lost 5 bases and 5 bases, there was a span of 19 bases. The CDR3 is made up of 16 amino acids. Germline lookup yields CDR1 SEHNR and CDR2 FQNEAQ (reference sequence). In nucleotides, the CDR3 is TGTGCCAGCAGCCCCTCGAAGGGGCTGGGGGATCAGCCCCAGCATTTT. Translated: CASSPSKGLGDQPQHF.

This chain connects TRBV3-1 to TRBJ2-1; D might be TRBD1 or TRBD2, each matching 5 bases. CDR1 is LGHDT, CDR2 YNNKEL, per germline (reference sequence). Trimming pared 2 bases from V and 6 bases from J, leaving 14 bases between. The CDR3 spans 15 residues. The CDR3 loop reads CASSQPWGTPNEQFF. CDR3 coding DNA: TGTGCCAGCAGCCAACCGTGGGGGACGCCCAATGAGCAGTTCTTC.

This clonotype was counted between two and nine times. The chain joins TRBV7-2 to TRBJ2-1; possibly TRBD2 for D (5 bases). The germline V gene has CDR1 SGHTA and CDR2 FQGNSA. The CDR3 consists of 14 residues. V was pared by 4 bases and J by 4 bases, with 11 bases between. CDR3 nucleotide sequence: TGTGCCAGCAGCTCAAGAACGGGGTACAATGAGCAGTTCTTC. This gives the protein CASSSRTGYNEQFF.

The sample holds a few counts of this clonotype. This chain connects TRBV11-2 to TRBJ2-5, with D tentatively TRBD2 (7 bases). Trimming took 5 bases from V and 4 from J, leaving 17 bases between them. The CDR3 consists of 15 residues. Germline CDR1 reads SGHAT; CDR2 reads FQNNGV. The CDR3 loop is CASSLRRGGAETQYF. In DNA form, the CDR3 reads TGTGCCAGCAGCCTCCGAAGAGGGGGGGCAGAGACCCAGTACTTC.

The chain links TRBV7-8 to TRBJ2-5, with 10 bases aligning to TRBD1. The CDR3 contains 17 residues. The V gene's germline CDR1 is SGHVS and CDR2 FQNEAQ. V shed 5 bases and J 1 base; nucleotides not matched to a gene: 10. The CDR3 region has the DNA TGTGCCAGCAGCACAGATATGGGACAGGGGTTCCAAGAGACCCAGTACTTC. Protein: CASSTDMGQGFQETQYF.

This clonotype has more than one count but fewer than ten. The V call is TRBV7-9, the J call TRBJ2-1; 9 bases fit TRBD2. This CDR3 is built from 15 residues. V lost 4 bases and J lost 3; bases outside the gene matches: 4. The V gene's germline CDR1 is SEHNR and CDR2 FQNEAQ (reference sequence). As DNA, the CDR3 is TGTGCCAGCAGCTGGGCGGGGGGGCTCTACAATGAGCAGTTCTTC. It yields the protein CASSWAGGLYNEQFF.

The chain links TRBV7-9 to TRBJ1-5; 7 nucleotides line up with TRBD1. Germline V CDR1 and CDR2: SEHNR, FQNEAQ (reference sequence). The CDR3 runs 15 residues. V lost 4 bases, J lost 4 bases, and 7 bases stayed unmatched. The CDR3 DNA is TGTGCCAGCAGCTCGGGGGACAGACCAAATCAGCCCCAGCATTTT. Protein sequence: CASSSGDRPNQPQHF.

This clonotype was seen once. This rearrangement joins TRBV7-6 to TRBJ1-1, with D possibly matching TRBD1 (5 bases). Germline V CDR1 and CDR2: SGHVS, FNYEAQ. The CDR3 runs 15 residues. Deletions cut 4 bases from V and 7 bases from J, with 19 bases between. The CDR3 coding sequence is TGTGCCAGCAGCTCTTTAGGGGCAGGGCCAGGTGAAGCTTTCTTT. Protein: CASSSLGAGPGEAFF.

This clonotype was seen only a few times. The chain links TRBV10-3 to TRBJ2-5; TRBD2 matches 8 bases. Germline CDR1 ENHRY, CDR2 SYGVKD. This CDR3 has 14 residues. The ends lost 6 bases at V and 3 bases at J; junction bases unmatched: 6. The CDR3: CAISVAGNKETQYF. The CDR3 DNA follows: TGTGCCATCAGCGTAGCGGGGAACAAAGAGACCCAGTACTTC.

This clonotype was counted between two and nine times. This sequence joins TRBV20-1 and TRBJ2-3; D perhaps matches TRBD2 (5 bases). The CDR3 length is 14 residues. V was shortened by 3 bases and J by 1 base, with 11 bases between the two germline ends. From germline, CDR1 is DFQATT and CDR2 SNEGSKA (reference sequence). CDR3 protein: CSARAEVGTDTQYF. In nucleotides, the CDR3 is TGCAGTGCTAGGGCGGAGGTTGGCACAGATACGCAGTATTTT.

A few counts support this clonotype. This chain connects TRBV28 to TRBJ2-1; the match to TRBD2 covers 10 bases. The germline CDR1 and CDR2 sequences are MDHEN and SYDVKM. This CDR3 spans 15 amino acids. V lost 7 bases to trimming and J lost 6 bases; unmatched junction nucleotides: 9. Here the CDR3 DNA reads TGTGCCAGCACCCTGAGCGGGGGGGCACTCAATGAGCAGTTCTTC. Protein product: CASTLSGGALNEQFF.

This clonotype was detected many times. The chain joins TRBV7-2 to TRBJ2-5; 9 nucleotides line up with TRBD1. After removal of 3 bases from V and 4 bases from J, the junction contained 6 bases not matched to a gene. Germline values: CDR1 SGHTA, CDR2 FQGNSA. This CDR3 region has 15 residues. CDR3 coding DNA: TGTGCCAGCAGCTTGGGGACAGGGAAGGGAGAGACCCAGTACTTC. The encoded protein is CASSLGTGKGETQYF.

The gene calls are TRBV20-1 and TRBJ2-2, with 7 positions matching TRBD1. The CDR3 is made up of 17 amino acids. Trimming cost V 0 bases and J 1 base; bases outside gene matches: 8. The germline gives CDR1 DFQATT, CDR2 SNEGSKA (reference sequence). CDR3 DNA: TGCAGTGCTAGAGACCTCAGAGGGGGCGAGAACACCGGGGAGCTGTTTTTT. Translating it yields CSARDLRGGENTGELFF.

V and J are TRBV12-3 or TRBV12-4 and TRBJ2-5; D is uncertain. With the DNA end fitting TRBJ2-7 better, the J assignment may be wrong. This CDR3 is 12 amino acids long. This CDR3 is CASSFSNYEQYF. The CDR3 bases are TGTGCCAGCAGTTTTTCGAACTACGAGCAGTACTTC.

V is TRBV12-3 or TRBV12-4 and J is TRBJ2-7; D tentatively fits TRBD1 or TRBD2 (6 bases each). The CDR3 extends over 16 amino acids. Between the trimmed V and J ends, which lost 2 bases and 4 bases, there was a span of 18 bases. The CDR3, as DNA: TGTGCCAGCAGTTTAAGGGGGGCCGCTCTAGGTTACGAGCAGTACTTC. It yields the protein CASSLRGAALGYEQYF.

V gene TRBV7-7 combines with J gene TRBJ2-3; TRBD2 matches at 7 bases. The CDR3 has 16 residues. Germline V gives CDR1 SSHAT, CDR2 FNYEAQ (reference sequence). With 0 bases clipped from V and 2 bases from J, the junction kept 5 bases outside the gene matches. The CDR3 reads CASSLAVGGTTDTQYF. CDR3 bases: TGTGCCAGCAGCTTAGCTGTCGGGGGGACCACAGATACGCAGTATTTT. The full variable domain, in which reference TRBV7-7 and TRBJ2-3 provide the parts outside the CDR3, is GAGVSQSPRYKVTKRGQDVTLRCDPISSHATLYWYQQALGQGPEFLTYFNYEAQPDKSGLPSDRFSAERPEGSISTLTIQRTEQRDSAMYRCASSLAVGGTTDTQYFGPGTRLTVL.

The chain uses TRBV7-2 and TRBJ2-6, with TRBD2 as a possible D gene (6 bases). V lost 0 bases and J lost 2, with 11 bases in between. The CDR3 runs 17 residues. CDR1 and CDR2 (germline): SGHTA, FQGNSA. CDR3 amino acids: CASSLALGGAGANVLTF. CDR3 bases: TGTGCCAGCAGCTTAGCGCTCGGGGGAGCTGGGGCCAACGTCCTGACTTTC.

There are a few counts of this clonotype. This rearrangement joins TRBV6-5 to TRBJ2-5; D is uncertain. The germline V and J ends were trimmed by 4 bases and 5 bases, with 8 bases remaining between them. In germline, CDR1 is MNHEY, CDR2 SVGAGI. This CDR3 has 12 amino acids. DNA of the CDR3: TGTGCCAGCAGTTCGGCGTCGGAGACCCAGTACTTC. Residues: CASSSASETQYF.

With regard to this clonotype: Mismatch with germline at one junction end may stem from a read error. The chain joins TRBV4-2 to TRBJ1-2, with no clear D. CDR3 length equals 14 residues. CDR1 LGHNA and CDR2 YNFKEQ come from the germline V gene. CDR3 nucleotide sequence: TGTGCCAGCAGCCAGCAACGGGAGGGCTATGGCTGCACCTTC. This encodes CASSQQREGYGCTF.

This clonotype has just a few counts. J is TRBJ1-2 and V is TRBV7-2, with D possibly TRBD1 on 5 matching bases. The CDR3 loop spans 13 amino acids. The germline CDR1 and CDR2 sequences are SGHTA and FQGNSA. The V end lost 5 bases, the J end lost 8 bases, and 15 bases lay between the germline ends. This CDR3 is CASSPTWGEGYTF. The CDR3 DNA is TGTGCCAGCAGCCCGACGTGGGGGGAAGGCTACACCTTC.

The CDR3 loop is CASSSRTADSNQPQHF. The CDR3 DNA sequence: TGCGCCAGCAGCTCCAGGACAGCCGATAGCAATCAGCCCCAGCATTTT. The V gene is TRBV4-1, the J gene TRBJ1-5; a weak D match, TRBD1 (6 bases). V lost 5 bases, J lost 0 bases, and 14 bases lay in between. Germline V CDR1 and CDR2: MGHRA, YSYEKL. The CDR3 is 16 residues long.